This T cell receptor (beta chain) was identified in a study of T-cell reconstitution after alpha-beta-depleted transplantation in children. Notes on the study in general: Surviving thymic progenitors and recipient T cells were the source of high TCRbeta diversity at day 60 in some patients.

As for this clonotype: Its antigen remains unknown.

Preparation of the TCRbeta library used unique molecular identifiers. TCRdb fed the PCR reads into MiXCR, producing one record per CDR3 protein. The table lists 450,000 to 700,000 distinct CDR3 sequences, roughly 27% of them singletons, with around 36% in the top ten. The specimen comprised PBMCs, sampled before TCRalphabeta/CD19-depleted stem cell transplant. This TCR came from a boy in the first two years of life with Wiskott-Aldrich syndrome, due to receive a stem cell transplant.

The CDR3 here is CASSLLGQAENQPQHF. The CDR3 region has the DNA TGTGCCAGCAGTTTATTGGGACAGGCCGAAAATCAGCCCCAGCATTTT. This chain joins TRBV28 and TRBJ1-5, with 8 bases identical to TRBD1. V shed 1 base and J 4 bases; nucleotides not matched to a gene: 6. CDR3 length: 16 amino acids. Germline lookup yields CDR1 MDHEN and CDR2 SYDVKM.